Each of the 24 T cell receptor beta chains below was sequenced from the same sample in a study of T cell responses to AZD1222 COVID-19 vaccine. Data came from immunoSEQ multiplex PCR; TCRdb stores just in-frame clones and leaves some out. The sample carries 80,000 or so clones, about 90% recorded once. The starting material was peripheral blood, obtained on day 0 of AZD1222 vaccination. The origin of the receptors is an adult in good health.

This clone was counted a few times. The sample holds other DNA sequences that translate to the same CDR3. The rearrangement links TRBV6-5 to TRBJ1-1, with a weak D call TRBD1 (5 bases). In germline, CDR1 is MNHEY, CDR2 SVGAGI. This CDR3 comprises 14 residues. Trimming removed 4 bases from V and 1 base from J, with 10 bases in between. CDR3 bases: TGTGCCAGCAGTTTGGGGGGGACGAACACTGAAGCTTTCTTT. Translating it yields CASSLGGTNTEAFF.

The V and J genes are TRBV6-1 and TRBJ1-5, with 9 bases aligning to TRBD1. The length of the CDR3 is 13 residues. V was pared by 6 bases and J by 7 bases, with 4 bases of the junction left unmatched. Germline CDR1 MNHNS, CDR2 SASEGT. The CDR3 nucleotides read TGTGCCAGCAGGGAGACAGGGGGACAGCCCCAGCATTTT. This sequence encodes CASRETGGQPQHF.

The CDR3 DNA sequence: TGTGCCAGCAGCGTTTCGGGACAGAGCACACCGAACACTGAAGCTTTCTTT. It yields the protein CASSVSGQSTPNTEAFF. The V call is TRBV9, the J call TRBJ1-1; 7 nucleotides agree with TRBD1. V lost 2 bases, J lost 1 base, and 11 bases stayed unmatched. There are 17 residues in the CDR3. Germline values: CDR1 SGDLS, CDR2 YYNGEE.

This chain uses TRBV19 with TRBJ1-1; the D gene is possibly TRBD1 (6 bases). V was cut by 6 bases and J by 2 bases, with 13 bases left in between. Germline assignment: CDR1 LNHDA and CDR2 SQIVND (reference sequence). The CDR3 length is 14 residues. CDR3 residues: CASSYREINTEAFF. Written as DNA, the CDR3 is TGTGCCAGTAGCTACAGGGAGATCAACACTGAAGCTTTCTTT.

V and J are TRBV7-9 and TRBJ1-2, with TRBD1 matching 10 bases. J was trimmed by 2 bases and V by 5 bases; bases with no gene match: 2. The CDR3 is 14 amino acids. From germline, CDR1 is SEHNR and CDR2 FQNEAQ (reference sequence). DNA for the CDR3: TGTGCCAGCAGCCCGGGACAGGGGAACTATGGCTACACCTTC. This translates into CASSPGQGNYGYTF.

As regards this clone: Other DNA sequences in this sample translate to the same CDR3. CDR3 region: CASSYPNSPLHF. The CDR3 nucleotides read TGTGCCAGCAGTTATCCCAATTCACCCCTCCACTTT. The rearrangement uses TRBV6-5 and TRBJ1-6; D call uncertain. The germline V gene has CDR1 MNHEY and CDR2 SVGAGI. CDR3 length: 12 residues. With 3 bases removed from V and 7 bases from J, the gap between germline ends came to 4 bases.

V usage is TRBV6-5 and J usage is TRBJ2-1; 10 nucleotides align to TRBD1. V shed 4 bases and J 10 bases; nucleotides not matched to a gene: 10. The germline V gene has CDR1 MNHEY and CDR2 SVGAGI. This CDR3 region has 15 residues. The CDR3 loop is CASSSGTGALREQFF. The CDR3 DNA is TGTGCCAGCAGTTCCGGGACAGGGGCATTAAGGGAGCAGTTCTTC.

This clone was seen once. CDR3 in amino acids: CASSLTGTSGYNEQFF. DNA of the CDR3: TGTGCCAGCAGCTTGACCGGGACTAGCGGATACAATGAGCAGTTCTTC. The V call is TRBV7-9, the J call TRBJ2-1, with 11 bases identical to TRBD2. Germline trimming cut 3 bases from V and 4 bases from J; bases unmatched to any gene: 5. This CDR3 has 16 residues. Germline V gene lookup returns CDR1 SEHNR and CDR2 FQNEAQ (reference sequence).

The rearrangement links TRBV19 to TRBJ1-1; 7 bases align to TRBD1. This CDR3 spans 14 amino acids. The ends lost 6 bases at V and 0 bases at J; junction bases unmatched: 4. Germline V gene data show CDR1 as LNHDA and CDR2 as SQIVND (reference sequence). CDR3 in DNA: TGTGCCAGTAGGAAAGGGACAGTGAACACTGAAGCTTTCTTT. This translates into CASRKGTVNTEAFF.

The V call is TRBV30, the J call TRBJ1-4; no clear D. In germline, CDR1 is GTSNPN, CDR2 SVGIG (reference sequence). The V end was cut by 2 bases, the J end by 1 base, with 8 bases between. The CDR3 is 14 residues long. For the CDR3, the DNA is TGTGCCTGGAGTACGCAATTAACTAATGAAAAACTGTTTTTT. This sequence encodes CAWSTQLTNEKLFF. The whole variable domain, filled in from reference TRBV30 and TRBJ1-4, reads SQTIHQWPATLVQPVGSPLSLECTVEGTSNPNLYWYRQAAGRGLQLLFYSVGIGQISSEVPQNLSASRPQDRQFILSSKKLLLSDSGFYLCAWSTQLTNEKLFFGSGTQLSVL.

The rearrangement joins TRBV5-1 to TRBJ1-2, with a weak D call TRBD1 (5 bases). The CDR3 has 13 amino acids. V lost 4 bases and J 8 bases, leaving 15 bases between the germline ends. Germline lookup yields CDR1 SGHRS and CDR2 YFSETQ. CDR3 residues: CASSRGGVSGYTF. In nucleotides, the CDR3 is TGCGCCAGCAGCCGGGGCGGGGTATCAGGCTACACCTTC. Full variable domain (remainder filled in from reference TRBV5-1 and TRBJ1-2): KAGVTQTPRYLIKTRGQQVTLSCSPISGHRSVSWYQQTPGQGLQFLFEYFSETQRNKGNFPGRFSGRQFSNSRSEMNVSTLELGDSALYLCASSRGGVSGYTFGSGTRLTVV.

The CDR3 nucleotides are TGTGCCAGTAGTCCCCGTAAGGGGGACTATGGCTACACCTTC. Amino acids: CASSPRKGDYGYTF. This chain uses TRBV19 with TRBJ1-2; D is perhaps TRBD1 (6 bases). Trimming cost V 5 bases and J 3 bases, with 13 bases left between them. The CDR3 extends over 14 amino acids. CDR1 is LNHDA and CDR2 is SQIVND in the germline V gene (reference sequence).

The J gene is TRBJ1-1, the V gene TRBV29-1, with 7 positions matching TRBD1. The CDR3 has 13 residues. J gave up 1 base and V 7 bases, and 6 bases lay outside the gene matches. Germline CDR1 and CDR2: SQVTM and ANQGSEA. The CDR3 sequence: CSAPGQTNTEAFF. As DNA, the CDR3 is TGCAGCGCACCGGGACAGACGAACACTGAAGCTTTCTTT.

The chain recombines TRBV18 with TRBJ1-1; a weak D match, TRBD1 (6 bases). Trimming stripped 1 base from V and 8 bases from J, with 11 bases between. Germline V CDR1 and CDR2: KGHSH, LQKENI. The CDR3 covers 13 residues. CDR3 loop: CASSPRMGAEAFF. In nucleotides, the CDR3 is TGTGCCAGCTCACCACGGATGGGGGCCGAAGCTTTCTTT.

V gene TRBV6-5 combines with J gene TRBJ1-6; D is possibly TRBD1 (5 bases). V was trimmed by 2 bases and J by 9 bases, leaving 11 bases between them. Germline V lookup: CDR1 MNHEY, CDR2 SVGAGI. There are 14 residues in the CDR3. The CDR3 loop reads CASSYGGAGSPLHF. The CDR3 nucleotides are TGTGCCAGCAGTTACGGAGGGGCCGGTTCACCCCTCCACTTT.

The chain is built from TRBV30 and TRBJ1-3; tentative D call: TRBD1 (5 bases). From germline, CDR1 is GTSNPN and CDR2 SVGIG (reference sequence). This CDR3 has 14 residues. Here the CDR3 reads CAGWGGVSGNTIYF. The CDR3 region has the DNA TGTGCGGGCTGGGGAGGGGTCTCTGGAAACACCATATATTTT.

A remark on this clone: The sample contains more than one DNA sequence encoding this CDR3. The rearrangement uses TRBV10-3 and TRBJ1-6; D remains unclear. This CDR3 region has 14 residues. V dropped 1 base and J dropped 8 bases, with 9 bases sitting between them. The germline V gene encodes CDR1 ENHRY and CDR2 SYGVKD. In DNA form, the CDR3 reads TGTGCCATCAGTGAGTTAGGACGGGATTCACCCCTCCACTTT. Amino acid sequence: CAISELGRDSPLHF.

In its sample, this clone was seen a few times. This rearrangement joins TRBV6-6 to TRBJ1-6; D is unclear. Trimming took off 6 bases at V and 4 bases at J, with 7 bases between the two ends. The CDR3 loop spans 13 amino acids. Germline V gene data show CDR1 as MNHNY and CDR2 as SVGAGI (reference sequence). The CDR3 loop reads CASRADYNSPLHF. The CDR3 nucleotides read TGTGCCAGCAGGGCCGATTATAATTCACCCCTCCACTTT.

CDR3 sequence: CASRLARASYNEQFF. CDR3 bases: TGTGCCAGCAGACTAGCGCGGGCCTCCTACAATGAGCAGTTCTTC. The chain uses TRBV11-2 and TRBJ2-1; 7 bases line up with TRBD2. Germline CDR1 reads SGHAT; CDR2 reads FQNNGV. This CDR3 spans 15 amino acids. V trimming: 6 bases; J trimming: 0 bases; junction bases outside the gene matches: 5.

The rearrangement joins TRBV6-1 to TRBJ2-4; TRBD2 is a possible D gene (5 bases). The V gene's germline CDR1 is MNHNS and CDR2 SASEGT. V was shortened by 1 base and J by 12 bases, with 16 bases between the two germline ends. The length of the CDR3 is 14 residues. The CDR3 is CASSEGGYSAPQYF. CDR3 bases: TGTGCCAGCAGTGAAGGCGGGTACTCGGCACCTCAGTACTTC.

The V call is TRBV30, the J call TRBJ2-1; D might be TRBD1 (5 bases). This CDR3 is built from 11 residues. Per germline, CDR1 GTSNPN and CDR2 SVGIG (reference sequence). The V gene lost 1 base and the J gene lost 15 bases, with 13 bases spanning the gap. CDR3 in amino acids: CAWSAQVWVFF. CDR3 coding DNA: TGTGCCTGGAGTGCACAGGTTTGGGTGTTCTTC.

The rearrangement joins TRBV7-9 to TRBJ1-6; no clear D gene. CDR1 and CDR2 (germline): SEHNR, FQNEAQ (reference sequence). Trimming stripped 1 base from V and 5 bases from J, with 9 bases between. CDR3 length: 15 amino acids. CDR3 region: CASSLGGGDNSPLHF. The CDR3 DNA reads as TGTGCCAGCAGCTTAGGGGGAGGAGATAATTCACCCCTCCACTTT.

V gene TRBV7-9 combines with J gene TRBJ2-3; 8 positions match TRBD1. The length of the CDR3 is 15 residues. Losses at the gene ends were 5 bases for V and 6 bases for J; bases not matched to a gene: 10. Germline CDR1 SEHNR, CDR2 FQNEAQ (reference sequence). CDR3 coding DNA: TGTGCCAGCAGCGCCGGACAGGGAATTGTCGATACGCAGTATTTT. Translation gives CASSAGQGIVDTQYF.

This rearrangement joins TRBV7-2 to TRBJ2-1; D is unclear. Trimming stripped 6 bases from V and 8 bases from J, with 23 bases between. CDR1 is SGHTA and CDR2 is FQGNSA in the germline V gene. This CDR3 is 16 amino acids long. DNA of the CDR3: TGTGCCAGCAGACCATCATACGCGACCATTGGCTATGAGCAGTTCTTC. It translates to CASRPSYATIGYEQFF.